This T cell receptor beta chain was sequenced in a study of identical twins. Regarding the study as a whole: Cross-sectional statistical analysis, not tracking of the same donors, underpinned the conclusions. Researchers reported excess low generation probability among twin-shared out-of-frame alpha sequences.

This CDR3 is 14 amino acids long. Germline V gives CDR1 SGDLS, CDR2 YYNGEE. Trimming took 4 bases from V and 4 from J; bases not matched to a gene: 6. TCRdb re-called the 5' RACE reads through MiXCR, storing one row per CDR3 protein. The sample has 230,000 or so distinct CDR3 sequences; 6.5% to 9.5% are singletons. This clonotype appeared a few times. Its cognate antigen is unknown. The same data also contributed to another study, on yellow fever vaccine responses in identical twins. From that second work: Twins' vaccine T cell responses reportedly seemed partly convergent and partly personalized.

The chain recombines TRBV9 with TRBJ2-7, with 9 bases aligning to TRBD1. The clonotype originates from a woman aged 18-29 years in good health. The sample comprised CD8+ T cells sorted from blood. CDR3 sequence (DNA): TGTGCCAGCAGCCCATCCGGGACAGGGTACGAGCAGTACTTC. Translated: CASSPSGTGYEQYF.